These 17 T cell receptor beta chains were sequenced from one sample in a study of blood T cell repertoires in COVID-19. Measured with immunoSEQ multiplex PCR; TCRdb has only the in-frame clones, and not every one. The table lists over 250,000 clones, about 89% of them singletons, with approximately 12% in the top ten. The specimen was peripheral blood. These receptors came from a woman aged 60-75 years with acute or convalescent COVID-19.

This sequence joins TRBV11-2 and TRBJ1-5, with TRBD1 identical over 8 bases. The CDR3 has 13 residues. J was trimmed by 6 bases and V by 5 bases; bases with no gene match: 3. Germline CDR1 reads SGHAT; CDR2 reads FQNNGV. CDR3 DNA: TGTGCCAGCAGCCGGACAGGGTCTCAGCCCCAGCATTTT. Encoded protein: CASSRTGSQPQHF. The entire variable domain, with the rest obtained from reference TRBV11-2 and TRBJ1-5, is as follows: EAGVAQSPRYKIIEKRQSVAFWCNPISGHATLYWYQQILGQGPKLLIQFQNNGVVDDSQLPKDRFSAERLKGVDSTLKIQPAKLEDSAVYLCASSRTGSQPQHFGDGTRLSIL.

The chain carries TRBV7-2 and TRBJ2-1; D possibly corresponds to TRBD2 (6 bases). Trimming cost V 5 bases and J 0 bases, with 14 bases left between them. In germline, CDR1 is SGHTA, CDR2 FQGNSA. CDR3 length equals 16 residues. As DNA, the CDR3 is TGTGCCAGCAGCCAAGTTGGGGGGAGCTCCTACAATGAGCAGTTCTTC. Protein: CASSQVGGSSYNEQFF.

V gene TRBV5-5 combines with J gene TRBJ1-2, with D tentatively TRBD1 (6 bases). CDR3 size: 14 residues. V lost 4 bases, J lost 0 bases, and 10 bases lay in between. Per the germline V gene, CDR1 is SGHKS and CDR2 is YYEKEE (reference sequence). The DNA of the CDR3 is TGTGCCAGCAGCGCTTGGACAGCTAACTATGGCTACACCTTC. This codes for CASSAWTANYGYTF.

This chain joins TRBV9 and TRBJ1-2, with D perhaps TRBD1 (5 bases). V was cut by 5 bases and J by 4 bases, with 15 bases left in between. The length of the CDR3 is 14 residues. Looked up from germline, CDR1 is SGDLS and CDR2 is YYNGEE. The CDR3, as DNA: TGTGCCAGCAGTCCTGGCGGGGACCTCTATGGCTACACCTTC. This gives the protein CASSPGGDLYGYTF.

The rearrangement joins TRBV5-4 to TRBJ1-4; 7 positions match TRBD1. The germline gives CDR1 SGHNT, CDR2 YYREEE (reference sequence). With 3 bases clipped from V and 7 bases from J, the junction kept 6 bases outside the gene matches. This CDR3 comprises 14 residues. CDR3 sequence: CASSSRDRLEKLFF. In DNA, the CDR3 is TGTGCCAGCAGCTCCCGGGACAGACTTGAAAAACTGTTTTTT. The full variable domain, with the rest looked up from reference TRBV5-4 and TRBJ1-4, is ETGVTQSPTHLIKTRGQQVTLRCSSQSGHNTVSWYQQALGQGPQFIFQYYREEENGRGNFPPRFSGLQFPNYSSELNVNALELDDSALYLCASSSRDRLEKLFFGSGTQLSVL.

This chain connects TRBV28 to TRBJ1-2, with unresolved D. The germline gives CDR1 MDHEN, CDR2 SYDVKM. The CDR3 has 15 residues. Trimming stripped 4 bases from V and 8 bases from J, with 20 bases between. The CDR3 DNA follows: TGTGCCAGCAGTTCAGGACGGCGAGGGTGGCGAGGCTACACCTTC. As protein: CASSSGRRGWRGYTF.

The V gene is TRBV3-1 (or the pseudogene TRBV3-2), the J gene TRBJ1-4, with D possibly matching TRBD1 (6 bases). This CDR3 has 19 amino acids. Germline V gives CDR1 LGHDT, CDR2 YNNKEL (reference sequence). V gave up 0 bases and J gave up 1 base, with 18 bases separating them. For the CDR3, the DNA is TGTGCCAGCAGCCAAGATTTTTGGGGTCAGGGGCAAACTAATGAAAAACTGTTTTTT. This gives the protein CASSQDFWGQGQTNEKLFF.

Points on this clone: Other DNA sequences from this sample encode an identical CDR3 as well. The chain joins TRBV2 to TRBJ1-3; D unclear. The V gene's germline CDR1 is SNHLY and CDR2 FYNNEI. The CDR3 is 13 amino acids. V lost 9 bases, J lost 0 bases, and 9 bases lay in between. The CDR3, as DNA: TGTGCCAGTACTCGGGGCTCTGGAAACACCATATATTTT. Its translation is CASTRGSGNTIYF. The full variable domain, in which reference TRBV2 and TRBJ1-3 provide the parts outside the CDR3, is EPEVTQTPSHQVTQMGQEVILRCVPISNHLYFYWYRQILGQKVEFLVSFYNNEISEKSEIFDDQFSVERPDGSNFTLKIRSTKLEDSAMYFCASTRGSGNTIYFGEGSWLTVV.

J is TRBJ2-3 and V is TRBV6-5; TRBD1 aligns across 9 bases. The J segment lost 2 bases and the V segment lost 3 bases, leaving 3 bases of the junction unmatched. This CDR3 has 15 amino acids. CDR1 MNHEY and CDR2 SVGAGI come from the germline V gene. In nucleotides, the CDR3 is TGTGCCAGCAGTTATACAGGGGGCTTCACAGATACGCAGTATTTT. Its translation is CASSYTGGFTDTQYF.

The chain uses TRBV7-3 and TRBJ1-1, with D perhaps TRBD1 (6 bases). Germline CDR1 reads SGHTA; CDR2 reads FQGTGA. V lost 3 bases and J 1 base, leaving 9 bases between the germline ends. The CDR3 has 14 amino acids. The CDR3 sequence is CASSLTGENTEAFF. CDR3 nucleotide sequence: TGTGCCAGCAGCTTGACAGGCGAGAACACTGAAGCTTTCTTT.

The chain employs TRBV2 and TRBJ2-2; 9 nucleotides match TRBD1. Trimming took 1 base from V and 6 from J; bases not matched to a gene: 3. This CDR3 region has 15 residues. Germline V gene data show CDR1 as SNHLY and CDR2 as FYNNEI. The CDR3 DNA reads TGTGCCAGCAGTGAAGTGACAGGGGGGGCCGGGGAGCTGTTTTTT. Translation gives CASSEVTGGAGELFF.

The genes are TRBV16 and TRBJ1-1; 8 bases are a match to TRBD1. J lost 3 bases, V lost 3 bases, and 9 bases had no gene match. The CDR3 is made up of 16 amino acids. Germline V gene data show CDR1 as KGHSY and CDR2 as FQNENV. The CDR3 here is CASSQRDRGGYTEAFF. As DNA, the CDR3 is TGTGCCAGCAGCCAGCGCGACAGGGGTGGGTACACTGAAGCTTTCTTT.

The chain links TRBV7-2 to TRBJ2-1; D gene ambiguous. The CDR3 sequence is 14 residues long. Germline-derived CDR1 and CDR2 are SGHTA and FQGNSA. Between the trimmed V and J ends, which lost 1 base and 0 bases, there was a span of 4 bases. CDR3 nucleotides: TGTGCCAGCAGCTTAGGGAGCTCCTACAATGAGCAGTTCTTC. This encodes CASSLGSSYNEQFF.

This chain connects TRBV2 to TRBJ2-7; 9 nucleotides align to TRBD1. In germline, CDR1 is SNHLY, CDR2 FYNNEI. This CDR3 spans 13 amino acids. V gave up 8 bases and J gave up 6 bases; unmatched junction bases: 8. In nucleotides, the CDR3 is TGTGCCAGCCACAGGACAGGGGCCCGCGAGCAGTACTTC. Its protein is CASHRTGAREQYF.

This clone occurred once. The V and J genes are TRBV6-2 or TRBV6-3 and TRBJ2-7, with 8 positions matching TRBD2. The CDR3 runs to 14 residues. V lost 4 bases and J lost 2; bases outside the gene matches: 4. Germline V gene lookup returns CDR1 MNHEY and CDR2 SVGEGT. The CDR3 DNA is TGTGCCAGCAGTTTGGCGGGGGGCACCTACGAGCAGTACTTC. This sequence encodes CASSLAGGTYEQYF.

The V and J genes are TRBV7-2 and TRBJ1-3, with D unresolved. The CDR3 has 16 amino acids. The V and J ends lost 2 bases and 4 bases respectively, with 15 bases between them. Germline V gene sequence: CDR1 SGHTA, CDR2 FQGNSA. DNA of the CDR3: TGTGCCAGCAGCTTATCCGGTCAAAGCCTCGGAAACACCATATATTTT. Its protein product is CASSLSGQSLGNTIYF.

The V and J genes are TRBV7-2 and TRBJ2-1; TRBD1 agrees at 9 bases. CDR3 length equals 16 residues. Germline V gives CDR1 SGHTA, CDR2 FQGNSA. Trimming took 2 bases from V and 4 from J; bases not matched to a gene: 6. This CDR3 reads CASSLRTGDRYNEQFF. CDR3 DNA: TGTGCCAGCAGCTTACGGACAGGGGACCGTTACAATGAGCAGTTCTTC.